The 4 T cell receptor beta chains listed next were all sequenced from one sample in a study of CD8 T cells in ankylosing spondylitis. Each CDR3 protein is one row after TCRdb ran MiXCR on the 5' RACE reads. The sample holds about 250,000 distinct CDR3 sequences, 32% seen once. The material sequenced was blood, either unsorted or a sorted T cell fraction (not recorded which). These receptors originate from a male donor with ankylosing spondylitis or in good health (not recorded which).

This clonotype was seen a few times. J is TRBJ2-3 and V is TRBV12-3 or TRBV12-4; possibly TRBD1 for D (6 bases). The CDR3 length is 15 residues. Trimming removed 6 bases from V and 3 bases from J, with 16 bases in between. The CDR3 sequence is CASRSWFRGTDTQYF. CDR3 nucleotides: TGTGCCAGCAGAAGTTGGTTCAGGGGAACAGATACGCAGTATTTT.

V and J are TRBV12-3 or TRBV12-4 and TRBJ2-6, with D unclear. The CDR3 totals 13 residues. Trimming pared 8 bases from V and 0 bases from J, leaving 5 bases between. CDR3 residues: CASLGSGANVLTF. The CDR3 DNA follows: TGTGCCAGCCTAGGCTCTGGGGCCAACGTCCTGACTTTC.

V is TRBV7-8 and J is TRBJ1-4; 8 positions agree with TRBD1. Losses at the gene ends were 4 bases for V and 8 bases for J; bases not matched to a gene: 9. Germline V lookup: CDR1 SGHVS, CDR2 FQNEAQ. This CDR3 is built from 15 residues. The CDR3 DNA reads TGTGCCAGCAGCTCCCACGCAAGGACAGGGGAAAAACTGTTTTTT. Translation: CASSSHARTGEKLFF.

The rearrangement joins TRBV9 to TRBJ2-3; tentatively, D is TRBD1 or TRBD2 (5 bases each). The V end lost 3 bases, the J end lost 1 base, and 9 bases lay between the germline ends. Germline V gene data show CDR1 as SGDLS and CDR2 as YYNGEE. This CDR3 is built from 14 residues. The CDR3, as DNA: TGTGCCAGCAGCGCTTGGGACGGCACAGATACGCAGTATTTT. It specifies CASSAWDGTDTQYF. Based on the CDR3 plus reference TRBV9 and TRBJ2-3, the full variable domain is DSGVTQTPKHLITATGQRVTLRCSPRSGDLSVYWYQQSLDQGLQFLIQYYNGEERAKGNILERFSAQQFPDLHSELNLSSLELGDSALYFCASSAWDGTDTQYFGPGTRLTVL.